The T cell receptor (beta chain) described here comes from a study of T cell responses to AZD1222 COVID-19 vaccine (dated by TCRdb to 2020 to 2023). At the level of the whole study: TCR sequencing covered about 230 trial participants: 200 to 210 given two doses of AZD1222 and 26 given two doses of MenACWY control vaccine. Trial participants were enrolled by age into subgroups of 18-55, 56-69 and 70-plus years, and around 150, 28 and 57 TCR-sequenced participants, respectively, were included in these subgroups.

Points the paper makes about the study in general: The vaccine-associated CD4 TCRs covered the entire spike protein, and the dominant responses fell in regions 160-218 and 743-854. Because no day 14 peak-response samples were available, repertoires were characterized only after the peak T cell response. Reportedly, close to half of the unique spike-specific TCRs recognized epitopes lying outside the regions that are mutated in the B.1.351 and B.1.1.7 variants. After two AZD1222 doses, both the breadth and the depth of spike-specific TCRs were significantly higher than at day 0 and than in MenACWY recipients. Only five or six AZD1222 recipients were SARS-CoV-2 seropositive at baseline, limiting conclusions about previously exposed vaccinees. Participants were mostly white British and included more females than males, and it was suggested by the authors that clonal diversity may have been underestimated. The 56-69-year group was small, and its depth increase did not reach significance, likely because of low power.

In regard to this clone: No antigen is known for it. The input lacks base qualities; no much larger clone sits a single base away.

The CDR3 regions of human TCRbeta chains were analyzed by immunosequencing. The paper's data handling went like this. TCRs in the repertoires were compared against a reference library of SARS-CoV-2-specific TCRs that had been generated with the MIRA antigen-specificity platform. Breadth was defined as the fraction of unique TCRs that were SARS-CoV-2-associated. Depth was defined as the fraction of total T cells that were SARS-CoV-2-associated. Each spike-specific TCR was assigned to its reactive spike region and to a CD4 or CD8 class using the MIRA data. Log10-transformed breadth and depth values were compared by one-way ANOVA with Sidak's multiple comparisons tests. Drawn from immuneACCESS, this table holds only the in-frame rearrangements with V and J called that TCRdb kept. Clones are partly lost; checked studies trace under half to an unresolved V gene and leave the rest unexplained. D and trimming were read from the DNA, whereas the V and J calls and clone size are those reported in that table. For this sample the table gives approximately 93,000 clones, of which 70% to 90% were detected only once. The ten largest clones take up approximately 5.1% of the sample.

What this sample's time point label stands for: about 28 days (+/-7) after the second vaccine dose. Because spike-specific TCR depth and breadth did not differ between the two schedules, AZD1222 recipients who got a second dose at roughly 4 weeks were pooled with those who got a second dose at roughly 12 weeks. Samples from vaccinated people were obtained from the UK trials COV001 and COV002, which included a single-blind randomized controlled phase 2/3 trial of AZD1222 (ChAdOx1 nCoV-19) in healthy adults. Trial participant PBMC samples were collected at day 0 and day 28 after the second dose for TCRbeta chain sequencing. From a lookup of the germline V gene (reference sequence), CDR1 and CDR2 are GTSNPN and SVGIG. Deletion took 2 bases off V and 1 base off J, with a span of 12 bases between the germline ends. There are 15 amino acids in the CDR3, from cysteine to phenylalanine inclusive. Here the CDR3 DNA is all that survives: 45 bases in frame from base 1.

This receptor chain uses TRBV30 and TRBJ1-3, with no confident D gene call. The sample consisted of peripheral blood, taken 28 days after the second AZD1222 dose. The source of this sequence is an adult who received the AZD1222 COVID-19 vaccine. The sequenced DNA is TGTGCCTGGAGTACTCATGCGGGATCTGGAAACACCATATATTTT. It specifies CAWSTHAGSGNTIYF.